Listed here are 4 T cell receptor beta chains from one sample, sequenced in a study of OX40 agonist ivuxolimab in advanced cancers. Method: immunoSEQ multiplex PCR; TCRdb's copy keeps in-frame clones and lacks some. The profile shows about 58,000 clones, around 93% of them singletons. Material: CD4+ or CD8+ T cells sorted from blood, obtained in a trial of the OX40 agonist ivuxolimab. Receptors were obtained from an adult with an advanced solid tumor such as melanoma, head and neck, liver or kidney cancer.

This sequence joins TRBV19 and TRBJ2-3; D not certain. The CDR3 is 14 residues long. Germline CDR1 is LNHDA and CDR2 is SQIVND (reference sequence). The V gene lost 1 base and the J gene lost 1 base, with 6 bases spanning the gap. In nucleotides, the CDR3 is TGTGCCAGTAGTATAGGTATGGGCACAGATACGCAGTATTTT. Its protein is CASSIGMGTDTQYF.

The chain links TRBV6-6 to TRBJ1-5; no reliable D call. V lost 6 bases and J lost 5, with 8 bases in between. The CDR3 length is 12 residues. The germline CDR1 and CDR2 sequences are MNHNY and SVGAGI (reference sequence). CDR3 amino acids: CASSPNDQPQHF. CDR3 bases: TGTGCCAGCAGCCCGAACGATCAGCCCCAGCATTTT.

This chain links TRBV4-1 with TRBJ2-7; no firm D call. The germline gives CDR1 MGHRA, CDR2 YSYEKL. V was trimmed by 0 bases and J by 3 bases, leaving 21 bases between them. This CDR3 comprises 18 residues. The CDR3 bases are TGCGCCAGCAGCCAAGATTGGGGTCTGGGCCGTCTCCGCTACGAGCAGTACTTC. Translating gives CASSQDWGLGRLRYEQYF.

This clone was counted a single time. The genes are TRBV6-1 and TRBJ2-1; 9 bases are shared with TRBD1. J lost 7 bases, V lost 6 bases, and 10 bases had no gene match. The germline V gene has CDR1 MNHNS and CDR2 SASEGT. The CDR3 sequence is 15 residues long. CDR3 in amino acids: CASRTGQGIGNEQFF. The DNA for the CDR3 is TGTGCCAGCAGGACGGGACAGGGAATCGGTAATGAGCAGTTCTTC.